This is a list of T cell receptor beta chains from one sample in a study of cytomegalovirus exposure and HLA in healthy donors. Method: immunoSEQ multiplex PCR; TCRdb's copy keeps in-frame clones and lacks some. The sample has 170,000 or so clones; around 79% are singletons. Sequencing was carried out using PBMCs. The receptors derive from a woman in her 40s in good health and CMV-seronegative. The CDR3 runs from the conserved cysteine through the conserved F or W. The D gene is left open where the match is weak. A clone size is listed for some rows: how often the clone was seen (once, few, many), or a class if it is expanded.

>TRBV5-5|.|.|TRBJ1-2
TGTGCCAGCAGCTTGGCCTCAAGGGGATTGGAGGGCTACACCTTC
CASSLASRGLEGYTF
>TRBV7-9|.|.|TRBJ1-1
TGTGCCAGCAGCCATCCGACAGGCTTGAACACTGAAGCTTTCTTT
CASSHPTGLNTEAFF
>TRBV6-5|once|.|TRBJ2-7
TGTGCCAGCAGATCCTTACCACAGGGCTCCGGTTTGGAGTACTTC
CASRSLPQGSGLEYF
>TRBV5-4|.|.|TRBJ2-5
TGTGCCAGCAGCCCTCGGAGGGACCAAGAGACCCAGTACTTC
CASSPRRDQETQYF
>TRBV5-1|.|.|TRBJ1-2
TGCGCCAGCAGCGGGGGGGGCGCCAGCTATGGCTACACCTTC
CASSGGGASYGYTF
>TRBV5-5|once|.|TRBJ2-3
TGTGCCAGCAGCTTGGCCAGAGATACGCAGTATTTT
CASSLARDTQYF
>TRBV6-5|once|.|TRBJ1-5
TGTGCCAGCAACGGCGGGGGCGGGCAGCCCCAGCATTTT
CASNGGGGQPQHF
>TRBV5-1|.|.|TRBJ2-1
TGCGCCAGCAGCGGGGGGTCTTACAATGAGCAGTTCTTC
CASSGGSYNEQFF
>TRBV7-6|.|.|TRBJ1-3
TGTGCCAGCAGCTTCTCCACTCTCCGGGACACAAGCTCTGGAAACACCATATATTTT
CASSFSTLRDTSSGNTIYF
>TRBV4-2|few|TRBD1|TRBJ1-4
TGTGCCAGCAGCCAAGCCGTCCCCCGGGACAGGGATGAAAAACTGTTTTTT
CASSQAVPRDRDEKLFF
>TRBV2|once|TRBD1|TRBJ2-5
TGTGCCAGCAGTGAGGGACAGTTCGTCCAAGAGACCCAGTACTTC
CASSEGQFVQETQYF
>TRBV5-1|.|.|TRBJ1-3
TGCGCCAGCAAAGACCAGGTCTCTGGAAACACCATATATTTT
CASKDQVSGNTIYF
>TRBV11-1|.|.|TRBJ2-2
TGTGCCAGCAGTCGATTGTTGGTAGCATCGCTTAGGAACACCGGGGAGCTGTTTTTT
CASSRLLVASLRNTGELFF
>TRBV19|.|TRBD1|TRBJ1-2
TGTGCCAGTAGTATAGTTCTTAAATTAACAGGGGATAACTATGGCTACACCTTC
CASSIVLKLTGDNYGYTF
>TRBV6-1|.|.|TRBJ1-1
TGTGCCACTTCCCAAGGGGTGAACACTGAAGCTTTCTTT
CATSQGVNTEAFF
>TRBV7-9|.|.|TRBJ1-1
TGTGCCAGCAGCTTTGGGCAGTTTGAAGCTTTCTTT
CASSFGQFEAFF
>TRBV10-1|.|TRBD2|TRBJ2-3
TGCGCCAGCAGTGTGACCGCGGGGGGCACAGATACGCAGTATTTT
CASSVTAGGTDTQYF
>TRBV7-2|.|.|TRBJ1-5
TGTGCCAGCAGCTTCGGGGGTCAGCCCCAGCATTTT
CASSFGGQPQHF
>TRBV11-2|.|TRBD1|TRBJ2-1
TGTGCCAGCAGCCCAAGCCGACAGGGAAGGGGTCTTGAGCAGTTCTTC
CASSPSRQGRGLEQFF
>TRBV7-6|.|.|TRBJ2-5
TGTGCCAGCAGCTTGGGAGGGGGGGAAGATACCCAGTACTTC
CASSLGGGEDTQYF
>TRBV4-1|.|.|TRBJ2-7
TGCGCCAGCAGCCCCCAGGTAGGAGGGCACTACGAGCAGTACTTC
CASSPQVGGHYEQYF
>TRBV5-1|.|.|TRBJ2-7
TGCGCCAGCAGTAGGGACTTGGCCTACGAGCAGTACTTC
CASSRDLAYEQYF
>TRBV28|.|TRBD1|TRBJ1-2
TGTGCCAGCAGCACCAGGGGGCGCAACTATGGCTACACCTTC
CASSTRGRNYGYTF
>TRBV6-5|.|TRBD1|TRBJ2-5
TGTGCCAGCAGTTCCCCCCGGGACAGGGGCGTTTCGATCCAGTACTTC
CASSSPRDRGVSIQYF
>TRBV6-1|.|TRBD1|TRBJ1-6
TGTGCCAGCAGTAGCCGACAGGGAGCTAATTCACCCCTCCACTTT
CASSSRQGANSPLHF
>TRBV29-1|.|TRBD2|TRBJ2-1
TGCAGCGCAGCCGGCGGGGGGCGCATGGTCAATGAGCAGTTCTTC
CSAAGGGRMVNEQFF
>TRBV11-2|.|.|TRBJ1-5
TGTGCCAGCAGCTTAGGCGGGGACGGCCTGGACGGGCCCCAGCATTTT
CASSLGGDGLDGPQHF
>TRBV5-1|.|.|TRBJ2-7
TGCGCCAGCAGCTTGGTTCTCAGGGGATCCTACGAGCAGTACTTC
CASSLVLRGSYEQYF
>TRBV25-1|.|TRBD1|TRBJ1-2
TGTGCCAGCAGTGGGGACCGGGACAGGGGAGGCTATGGCTACACCTTC
CASSGDRDRGGYGYTF
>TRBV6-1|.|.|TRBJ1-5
TGTGCCAGCAGTGGGCGGGTGGCGGGCAATCAGCCCCAGCATTTT
CASSGRVAGNQPQHF
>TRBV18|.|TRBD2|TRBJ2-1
TGTGCCAGCTCACCACGCTCACCCACGGGGGGGAAAAACAATGAGCAGTTCTTC
CASSPRSPTGGKNNEQFF
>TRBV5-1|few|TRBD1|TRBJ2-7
TGCGCCAGCAGCTCCTGGACAGGGGGCTCCTACGAGCAGTACTTC
CASSSWTGGSYEQYF
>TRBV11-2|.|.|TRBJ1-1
TGTGCCAGCAGCCCCTCGGTGGGGGAGGAGGCTTTCTTT
CASSPSVGEEAFF
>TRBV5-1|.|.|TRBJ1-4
TGCGCCAGCAGCGCTGACCGGAGTGCAACTAATGAAAAACTGTTTTTT
CASSADRSATNEKLFF
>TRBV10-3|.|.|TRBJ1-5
TGTGCCATCAGTCTGGACACGGTTCAGCCCCAGCATTTT
CAISLDTVQPQHF
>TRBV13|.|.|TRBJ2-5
TGTGCCAGCACCCCGCCCCCTCCCCGAGCAGAGACCCAGTACTTC
CASTPPPPRAETQYF
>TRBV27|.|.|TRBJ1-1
TGTGCCACTCAGCAGAAGGGGTCCACTGAAGCTTTCTTT
CATQQKGSTEAFF
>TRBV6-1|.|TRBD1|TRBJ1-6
TGTGCCAGCAGTGGCCAGCCCAACAGGGGCCGCGTAAATAATTCACCCCTCCACTTT
CASSGQPNRGRVNNSPLHF
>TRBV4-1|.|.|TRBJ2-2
TGCGCCAGCAGCCAAGGTGGGGCGGTCAATACCGGGGAGCTGTTTTTT
CASSQGGAVNTGELFF
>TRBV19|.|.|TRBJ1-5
TGTGCCAGTAGTTCGTCAGGGAGCAATCAGCCCCAGCATTTT
CASSSSGSNQPQHF
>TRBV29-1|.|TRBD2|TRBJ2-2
TGCAGCGTTGCCGGGACTAGCGGGGCCGCGAACACCGGGGAGCTGTTTTTT
CSVAGTSGAANTGELFF
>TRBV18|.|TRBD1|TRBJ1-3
TGTGCCAGCTCACCTCTTGGGGACAGAACCTCTGGAAACACCATATATTTT
CASSPLGDRTSGNTIYF
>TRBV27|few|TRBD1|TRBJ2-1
TGTGCCAGCAGTTTGAATCAGGGGGAAGATGAGCAGTTCTTC
CASSLNQGEDEQFF
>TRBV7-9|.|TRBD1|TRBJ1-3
TGTGCCAGCAGCTTAGGACAGGGCGACTCTGGAAACACCATATATTTT
CASSLGQGDSGNTIYF
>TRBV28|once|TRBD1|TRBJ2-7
TGTGCCAGCAGTTCGGGACAGTCCTACGAGCAGTACTTC
CASSSGQSYEQYF
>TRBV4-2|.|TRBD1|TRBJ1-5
TGTGCCAGCAGCCACCAGGGGGCAAATCAGCCCCAGCATTTT
CASSHQGANQPQHF
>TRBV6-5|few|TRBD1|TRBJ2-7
TGTGCCAGCAGCTGGACAGGGCTCTACGAGCAGTACTTC
CASSWTGLYEQYF
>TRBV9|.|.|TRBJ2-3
TGTGCCAGCAGCGTGTTTTCGCGGGACCCCACAGATACGCAGTATTTT
CASSVFSRDPTDTQYF
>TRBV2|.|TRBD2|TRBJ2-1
TGTGCCAGCAGTGGGAGGACTAGCGGCGGGGGTGAGCAGTTCTTC
CASSGRTSGGGEQFF
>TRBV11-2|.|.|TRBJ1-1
TGTGCCAGCAGCATTCTACAGAGGAACACTGAAGCTTTCTTT
CASSILQRNTEAFF
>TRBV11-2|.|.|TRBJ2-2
TGTGCCAGCAGCACCGTAAGGGGGACCGGGGAGCTGTTTTTT
CASSTVRGTGELFF
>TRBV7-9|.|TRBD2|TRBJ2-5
TGTGCCAGCAGCGAGGCGGGGGGGCAGGGGAAGACCCAGTACTTC
CASSEAGGQGKTQYF
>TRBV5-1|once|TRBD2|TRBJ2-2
TGCGCCAGCAGCTTGGGAGCGGGGGGCACCGGGGAGCTGTTTTTT
CASSLGAGGTGELFF